Each of the 27 T cell receptor beta chains below was sequenced from the same sample in a study of blood T cell repertoires in COVID-19. Data came from immunoSEQ multiplex PCR; TCRdb stores just in-frame clones and leaves some out. The sample shows about 150,000 clones, approximately 90% of them seen only once. The sequencing sample was made of peripheral blood. The receptors here all came from a man aged 55 to 70 with active or convalescent COVID-19.

V gene TRBV20-1 combines with J gene TRBJ2-1; 8 nucleotides agree with TRBD2. Per the germline V gene, CDR1 is DFQATT and CDR2 is SNEGSKA (reference sequence). V was pared by 3 bases and J by 4 bases, with 5 bases of the junction left unmatched. The CDR3 runs 14 residues. The CDR3 sequence: CSASGLAGYNEQFF. The DNA of the CDR3 is TGCAGTGCTAGTGGGCTAGCGGGTTACAATGAGCAGTTCTTC.

Here the CDR3 reads CASKREETQYF. CDR3 coding DNA: TGTGCCAGCAAACGAGAAGAGACCCAGTACTTC. The V gene is TRBV2, the J gene TRBJ2-5, with no clear D. V was clipped by 7 bases and J by 3 bases, with 6 bases between them. This CDR3 has 11 amino acids. Per the germline V gene, CDR1 is SNHLY and CDR2 is FYNNEI. The full variable domain, rest sourced from reference TRBV2 and TRBJ2-5, is EPEVTQTPSHQVTQMGQEVILRCVPISNHLYFYWYRQILGQKVEFLVSFYNNEISEKSEIFDDQFSVERPDGSNFTLKIRSTKLEDSAMYFCASKREETQYFGPGTRLLVL.

The chain employs TRBV27 and TRBJ1-1, with TRBD1 matching 8 bases. This CDR3 has 15 amino acids. The J segment lost 0 bases and the V segment lost 6 bases, leaving 6 bases of the junction unmatched. CDR1 and CDR2 (germline): MNHEY, SMNVEV (reference sequence). The CDR3, as DNA: TGTGCCAGCAGCCCCGGGACAGGTATGAACACTGAAGCTTTCTTT. Translating gives CASSPGTGMNTEAFF.

V and J are TRBV28 and TRBJ2-2; TRBD2 matches at 12 bases. The CDR3 contains 15 residues. Trimming cost V 6 bases and J 5 bases; bases outside gene matches: 4. Looked up from germline, CDR1 is MDHEN and CDR2 is SYDVKM. The CDR3 sequence: CASRPGLAGTGELFF. Here the CDR3 DNA reads TGTGCCAGCAGACCCGGACTAGCGGGAACCGGGGAGCTGTTTTTT.

The chain is built from TRBV6-5 and TRBJ1-6, with TRBD1 matching over 11 bases. This CDR3 spans 14 amino acids. Germline CDR1 is MNHEY and CDR2 is SVGAGI. With 6 bases clipped from V and 9 bases from J, the junction kept 4 bases outside the gene matches. The chain's CDR3 is CASRPGTGGSPLHF. The CDR3 DNA is TGTGCCAGCAGACCCGGGACAGGGGGTTCACCCCTCCACTTT.

The chain has TRBV24-1 and TRBJ2-3, with 7 positions matching TRBD2. The CDR3 spans 18 residues. After removal of 4 bases from V and 0 bases from J, the junction contained 12 bases not matched to a gene. The germline V gene has CDR1 KGHDR and CDR2 SFDVKD. CDR3 nucleotides: TGTGCCACCAGTGACCTTGGGGACTACCCTCCTAGCACAGATACGCAGTATTTT. Protein sequence: CATSDLGDYPPSTDTQYF.

V usage is TRBV6-5 and J usage is TRBJ2-3, with D maybe TRBD1 (5 bases). This CDR3 contains 15 residues. Germline CDR1 MNHEY, CDR2 SVGAGI. Trimming removed 1 base at V and 0 bases at J, with 8 bases between. CDR3 nucleotide sequence: TGTGCCAGCAGTTACTTCCCAGGGAGCACAGATACGCAGTATTTT. It translates to CASSYFPGSTDTQYF.

V is TRBV29-1 and J is TRBJ2-7; a possible D gene is TRBD1 (6 bases). Per the germline V gene, CDR1 is SQVTM and CDR2 is ANQGSEA. CDR3 size: 12 residues. Trimming stripped 5 bases from V and 2 bases from J, with 10 bases between. This chain's CDR3 is CSVTRGPYEQYF. CDR3 nucleotide sequence: TGCAGCGTTACCAGGGGACCCTACGAGCAGTACTTC.

The J gene is TRBJ1-2, the V gene TRBV5-4, with D maybe TRBD1 (5 bases). Germline-derived CDR1 and CDR2 are SGHNT and YYREEE (reference sequence). Deletions cut 0 bases from V and 4 bases from J, with 16 bases between. This CDR3 has 16 amino acids. CDR3: CASSLASGPGGYGYTF. The CDR3 nucleotides read TGTGCCAGCAGCTTGGCCAGTGGTCCGGGGGGCTATGGCTACACCTTC.

The chain couples TRBV6-2 or TRBV6-3 to TRBJ1-5; 10 bases line up with TRBD1. The V and J ends lost 6 bases and 0 bases, in that order; junction bases with no gene match: 8. This CDR3 is 17 amino acids long. Germline V CDR1 and CDR2: MNHEY, SVGEGT. In nucleotides, the CDR3 is TGTGCCAGCAGCTTCCGGGACAGGGGCCTTAGCAATCAGCCCCAGCATTTT. This gives the protein CASSFRDRGLSNQPQHF.

The gene calls are TRBV30 and TRBJ1-2; D is unresolved. Per germline, CDR1 GTSNPN and CDR2 SVGIG (reference sequence). CDR3 size: 12 residues. Deletions cut 5 bases from V and 2 bases from J, with 9 bases between. As DNA, the CDR3 is TGTGCCTGGGGCGTATCCAACTATGGCTACACCTTC. As protein: CAWGVSNYGYTF.

This CDR3 is CASSLDSWHF. For the CDR3, the DNA is TGTGCCAGCAGTTTGGACAGTTGGCATTTT. The rearrangement uses TRBV28 and TRBJ1-5; D perhaps matches TRBD1 (6 bases). Germline loops: CDR1 MDHEN, CDR2 SYDVKM. V gave up 3 bases and J gave up 15 bases, with 9 bases separating them. This CDR3 region has 10 residues. Combining the CDR3 with reference TRBV28 and TRBJ1-5 gives the whole variable domain DVKVTQSSRYLVKRTGEKVFLECVQDMDHENMFWYRQDPGLGLRLIYFSYDVKMKEKGDIPEGYSVSREKKERFSLILESASTNQTSMYLCASSLDSWHFGDGTRLSIL.

The chain employs TRBV28 and TRBJ2-7; D is unclear. V was clipped by 3 bases and J by 6 bases, with 6 bases between them. This CDR3 is 11 amino acids long. Germline values: CDR1 MDHEN, CDR2 SYDVKM. CDR3 nucleotide sequence: TGTGCCAGCAGTTTTTCGAGCGAGCAGTACTTC. Its protein is CASSFSSEQYF.

The chain employs TRBV29-1 and TRBJ1-1; D uncertain. The CDR3 is 10 amino acids. V was trimmed by 5 bases and J by 3 bases, leaving 4 bases between them. In germline, CDR1 is SQVTM, CDR2 ANQGSEA. The DNA of the CDR3 is TGCAGCGTTCATCACACTGAAGCTTTCTTT. This codes for CSVHHTEAFF. The whole variable domain, remainder taken from reference TRBV29-1 and TRBJ1-1, is SAVISQKPSRDICQRGTSLTIQCQVDSQVTMMFWYRQQPGQSLTLIATANQGSEATYESGFVIDKFPISRPNLTFSTLTVSNMSPEDSSIYLCSVHHTEAFFGQGTRLTVV.

The rearrangement links TRBV27 to TRBJ2-3, with TRBD1 identical over 7 bases. V lost 8 bases to trimming and J lost 2 bases; unmatched junction nucleotides: 4. CDR3 length: 13 amino acids. Germline lookup yields CDR1 MNHEY and CDR2 SMNVEV (reference sequence). The CDR3 region has the DNA TGTGCCAGCCGTGACAGGGCCACAGATACGCAGTATTTT. Translated, it gives CASRDRATDTQYF.

V and J are TRBV2 and TRBJ1-3, with 10 bases fitting TRBD1. Germline loops: CDR1 SNHLY, CDR2 FYNNEI. The CDR3 spans 16 residues. The J segment lost 0 bases and the V segment lost 6 bases, leaving 5 bases of the junction unmatched. The CDR3 here is CASRAGQGISGNTIYF. CDR3 sequence (DNA): TGTGCCAGCAGGGCGGGACAGGGGATCTCTGGAAACACCATATATTTT.

The CDR3 region has the DNA TGCGCCAGCAGCAGGACAGGGCCCTATAATTCACCCCTCCACTTT. This codes for CASSRTGPYNSPLHF. The J gene is TRBJ1-6, the V gene TRBV5-1; TRBD1 matches 8 bases. Germline V gene sequence: CDR1 SGHRS, CDR2 YFSETQ. The CDR3 totals 15 residues. V lost 4 bases and J lost 2; bases outside the gene matches: 2.

V gene TRBV3-1 (or the pseudogene TRBV3-2) combines with J gene TRBJ1-5, with 10 bases aligning to TRBD1. This CDR3 comprises 14 residues. From germline, CDR1 is LGHDT and CDR2 YNNKEL (reference sequence). The trim removed 5 bases at V and 6 bases at J, leaving 4 bases unmatched. CDR3 DNA sequence: TGTGCCAGCAGCTACGGACAGGGGGGTCAGCCCCAGCATTTT. This gives the protein CASSYGQGGQPQHF.

This chain links TRBV3-1 (or the pseudogene TRBV3-2) with TRBJ2-7; 9 bases are shared with TRBD2. Germline CDR1 and CDR2: LGHDT and YNNKEL (reference sequence). The CDR3 extends over 15 amino acids. J lost 3 bases, V lost 4 bases, and 7 bases had no gene match. CDR3 in DNA: TGTGCCAGCAGCCCTTTAGCGGGAGCGGGCTACGAGCAGTACTTC. Its protein is CASSPLAGAGYEQYF.

This clone was recorded only once. The chain carries TRBV5-1 and TRBJ1-2; 8 bases fit TRBD1. The CDR3 totals 17 residues. Germline values: CDR1 SGHRS, CDR2 YFSETQ. The V gene end was trimmed by 4 bases and the J gene end by 2 bases; junction bases not matched to a gene: 13. CDR3 bases: TGCGCCAGCAGCCCCCTGGTAGGGGACAGGATGAACTATGGCTACACCTTC. Amino acids: CASSPLVGDRMNYGYTF.

The chain's CDR3 is CASRKGVNQPQHF. Written as DNA, the CDR3 is TGTGCCAGCAGAAAAGGGGTCAATCAGCCCCAGCATTTT. The genes are TRBV7-7 and TRBJ1-5, with TRBD1 as a possible D gene (5 bases). Trimming removed 6 bases from V and 3 bases from J, with 9 bases in between. CDR1 is SSHAT and CDR2 is FNYEAQ in the germline V gene (reference sequence). This CDR3 is built from 13 residues.

The chain employs TRBV20-1 and TRBJ1-2, with D hard to call. Trimming stripped 3 bases from V and 4 bases from J, with 12 bases between. Germline V lookup: CDR1 DFQATT, CDR2 SNEGSKA (reference sequence). There are 13 residues in the CDR3. Here the CDR3 reads CSASGEDSYGYTF. For the CDR3, the DNA is TGCAGTGCTAGTGGAGAGGATAGCTATGGCTACACCTTC.

The V call is TRBV19, the J call TRBJ2-2; 9 bases line up with TRBD2. J lost 6 bases, V lost 7 bases, and 12 bases had no gene match. CDR1 is LNHDA, CDR2 SQIVND, per germline (reference sequence). The CDR3 covers 16 residues. CDR3: CASMYRREGRAGELFF. CDR3 bases: TGTGCCAGTATGTATCGGCGGGAGGGCCGGGCCGGGGAGCTGTTTTTT.

The genes are TRBV6-5 and TRBJ1-6, with 9 nucleotides matching TRBD1. Trimming took 7 bases from V and 6 from J; bases not matched to a gene: 7. The CDR3 has 15 residues. Germline V gene data show CDR1 as MNHEY and CDR2 as SVGAGI. The CDR3 protein is CASTMTGGLNSPLHF. DNA for the CDR3: TGTGCCAGCACTATGACAGGGGGTCTTAATTCACCCCTCCACTTT.

The J gene is TRBJ2-5, the V gene TRBV20-1; possible D gene TRBD2, 5 bases. V lost 3 bases and J 5 bases, leaving 13 bases between the germline ends. This CDR3 spans 13 amino acids. Per germline, CDR1 DFQATT and CDR2 SNEGSKA (reference sequence). The CDR3 DNA is TGCAGTGCTAGTTTCCGGGAACTGGAGACCCAGTACTTC. Its protein product is CSASFRELETQYF.

The rearrangement uses TRBV4-3 and TRBJ1-2; 7 nucleotides match TRBD1. V shed 3 bases and J 7 bases; nucleotides not matched to a gene: 8. From germline, CDR1 is LGHNA and CDR2 YSLEER. The CDR3 contains 14 residues. As DNA, the CDR3 is TGCGCCAGCAGCCAGACGGTCAGGGGGACTGGCTACACCTTC. This translates into CASSQTVRGTGYTF.

The chain carries TRBV11-2 and TRBJ2-2; 9 bases are shared with TRBD2. The germline CDR1 and CDR2 sequences are SGHAT and FQNNGV. V lost 5 bases and J lost 5; bases outside the gene matches: 9. This CDR3 contains 16 residues. The CDR3 sequence is CASSPLAGRNTGELFF. The CDR3 nucleotides are TGTGCCAGCAGCCCCCTAGCGGGAAGGAATACCGGGGAGCTGTTTTTT.